These T cell receptor beta chains were read from a single sample in a study of spatial heterogeneity in lung cancer. TCRdb re-derived calls from the 5' RACE reads in MiXCR, one entry per CDR3 protein. The table has roughly 48,000 distinct CDR3 sequences, over 4.5% seen once. The sequencing here drew on PBMCs, taken at surgery. All receptors come from a male donor with early-stage non-small cell lung cancer. CDR3s include the opening cysteine and the closing phenylalanine or tryptophan. The D gene is left open where the match is weak. Not every row has a clone size; where given, it reads once, few, many or a size class.

14	TRBV20-1	TRBJ1-2	many	NA	CSALGRLSNYGYTF	TGCAGTGCTTTGGGCCGCCTCTCTAACTATGGCTACACCTTC
13	TRBV9	TRBJ2-3	many	NA	CASSSVSTDTQYF	TGTGCCAGCAGCTCAGTCAGCACAGATACGCAGTATTTT
16	TRBV7-6	TRBJ2-1	many	TRBD2	CASSSIAGRNRNEQFF	TGTGCCAGCAGCTCTATAGCGGGGAGGAATAGAAATGAGCAGTTCTTC
14	TRBV6-5	TRBJ2-7	many	TRBD2	CASRPAGVSYEQYF	TGTGCCAGCAGACCAGCGGGAGTAAGTTACGAGCAGTACTTC
18	TRBV11-2	TRBJ2-1	many	TRBD2	CASSLDLAGGAQFMEQFF	TGTGCCAGCAGCTTAGATCTCGCGGGAGGAGCACAATTCATGGAGCAGTTCTTC
15	TRBV6-1	TRBJ2-5	many	TRBD1	CASRAGGQGFETQYF	TGTGCCAGCAGGGCCGGGGGACAGGGTTTCGAGACCCAGTACTTC
14	TRBV2	TRBJ2-3	many	TRBD2	CALKSAGGPDTQYF	TGTGCTCTCAAGTCGGCGGGAGGGCCCGATACGCAGTATTTT
15	TRBV20-1	TRBJ2-2	many	TRBD1	CSATRDRVGSGELFF	TGCAGTGCTACCCGTGACAGGGTAGGATCCGGGGAGCTGTTTTTT
15	TRBV6-2/TRBV6-3	TRBJ2-7	many	NA	CASSTRDYWGGEQYF	TGTGCCAGCAGTACTCGGGATTATTGGGGTGGCGAGCAGTACTTC
20	TRBV5-1	TRBJ2-2	many	TRBD2	CASSLTPGLAGDSNTGELFF	TGCGCCAGCAGCTTGACCCCGGGACTAGCGGGAGATTCGAACACCGGGGAGCTGTTTTTT
13	TRBV20-1	TRBJ2-7	many	TRBD1	CSAIRTGMYEQYF	TGCAGTGCTATTAGGACAGGGATGTACGAGCAGTACTTC
14	TRBV20-1	TRBJ2-7	many	TRBD2	CSLGAGTSPYEQYF	TGCAGTCTAGGGGCAGGGACTAGTCCGTACGAGCAGTACTTC
14	TRBV12-3/TRBV12-4	TRBJ1-1	few	TRBD1	CATRGRLAGTEAFF	TGTGCCACCAGGGGGAGATTAGCCGGTACTGAAGCTTTCTTT
12	TRBV20-1	TRBJ2-7	many	NA	CSATGTRYEQYF	TGCAGTGCGACCGGGACGAGATACGAGCAGTACTTC
15	TRBV5-1	TRBJ2-4	NA	NA	CASSLGGATKNIQYF	TGCGCCAGCAGCTTGGGAGGGGCGACCAAAAACATTCAGTACTTC
14	TRBV11-2	TRBJ2-1	many	NA	CASSYRTEYNEQFF	TGTGCCAGCAGCTATCGGACTGAATACAATGAGCAGTTCTTC
20	TRBV7-2	TRBJ2-2	many	TRBD2	CASSPAPPSGRARWGGELFF	TGTGCCAGCAGCCCCGCCCCTCCTAGCGGGAGGGCCAGATGGGGCGGGGAGCTGTTTTTT
14	TRBV6-1	TRBJ1-5	few	TRBD1	CASTENRGGQPQHF	TGTGCCAGCACCGAAAACAGGGGAGGACAGCCCCAGCATTTT
13	TRBV12-3/TRBV12-4	TRBJ2-7	many	NA	CASSPRLGYEQYF	TGTGCCAGCAGTCCGAGACTAGGCTACGAGCAGTACTTC
15	TRBV28	TRBJ1-5	many	TRBD1	CASSPVWTGLQPQHF	TGTGCCAGCAGTCCCGTCTGGACAGGGCTCCAGCCCCAGCATTTT
15	TRBV29-1	TRBJ1-1	many	NA	CSVAGLTGANTEAFF	TGCAGCGTTGCGGGACTAACGGGGGCGAACACTGAAGCTTTCTTT
15	TRBV7-2	TRBJ2-1	many	TRBD2	CASSRTSGSHNEQFF	TGTGCCAGCAGCCGGACTAGCGGGAGCCACAATGAGCAGTTCTTC
15	TRBV6-6	TRBJ2-7	many	TRBD1	CASRSLGTGSYEQYF	TGTGCCAGCAGATCACTAGGGACAGGTTCCTACGAGCAGTACTTC
15	TRBV7-9	TRBJ1-1	NA	NA	CASLRPNMGLTEAFF	TGTGCCAGCCTCCGCCCCAACATGGGACTCACTGAAGCTTTCTTT
14	TRBV20-1	TRBJ1-5	many	NA	CSARDRRGNQPQHF	TGCAGTGCTAGAGATAGACGGGGGAATCAGCCCCAGCATTTT
14	TRBV20-1	TRBJ2-3	NA	TRBD2	CSAQTSGYTDTQYF	TGCAGTGCTCAAACTAGCGGGTACACAGATACGCAGTATTTT
15	TRBV3-1	TRBJ2-2	many	NA	CASSSLVTGPGELFF	TGTGCCAGCAGCTCTCTGGTAACTGGTCCCGGGGAGCTGTTTTTT
13	TRBV6-2/TRBV6-3	TRBJ2-7	NA	TRBD2	CASLTSGRAEQYF	TGTGCCAGCTTGACTAGCGGGAGGGCGGAGCAGTACTTC
13	TRBV7-3	TRBJ2-5	many	TRBD1	CASSQGQQETQYF	TGTGCCAGCAGCCAGGGACAGCAAGAGACCCAGTACTTC
15	TRBV7-9	TRBJ2-7	many	TRBD2	CASSSTSPGLGAQYF	TGTGCCAGCAGCTCGACCTCACCGGGACTAGGTGCGCAGTACTTC
19	TRBV12-3/TRBV12-4	TRBJ2-6	many	NA	CASSFSSGTSSSGANVLTF	TGTGCCAGCAGTTTTTCGTCGGGGACGTCCTCCTCTGGGGCCAACGTCCTGACTTTC
14	TRBV28	TRBJ1-6	many	NA	CATSIQGHESPLHF	TGTGCCACCTCGATCCAGGGGCATGAATCACCCCTCCACTTT
13	TRBV6-2/TRBV6-3	TRBJ1-1	many	NA	CASLLVMNTEAFF	TGTGCCAGCCTTCTCGTCATGAACACTGAAGCTTTCTTT
11	TRBV7-2	TRBJ2-1	many	NA	CASSPSFEQFF	TGTGCCAGCAGCCCATCGTTTGAGCAGTTCTTC
15	TRBV14	TRBJ2-3	NA	TRBD1	CASSPGTGFTDTQYF	TGTGCCAGCAGCCCAGGGACAGGCTTCACAGATACGCAGTATTTT
14	TRBV7-2	TRBJ1-2	many	NA	CASSLASINYGYTF	TGTGCCAGCAGCTTAGCTTCCATTAACTATGGCTACACCTTC
11	TRBV14	TRBJ2-7	NA	NA	CASSQAREQHF	TGTGCCAGCAGCCAAGCCAGAGAGCAGCACTTC
14	TRBV2	TRBJ1-4	many	NA	CASSRRVGGEKLFF	TGTGCCAGCAGCCGCCGGGTAGGAGGCGAAAAACTGTTTTTT
15	TRBV9	TRBJ2-2	many	TRBD1	CASSVQGAKTGELFF	TGTGCCAGCAGCGTGCAGGGGGCAAAGACCGGGGAGCTGTTTTTT
15	TRBV18	TRBJ2-7	many	NA	CASSPPSRGLSEQYF	TGTGCCAGCTCACCACCCTCTCGGGGGCTTTCCGAGCAGTACTTC
13	TRBV5-6	TRBJ2-1	NA	NA	CASSFPGKDEQFF	TGTGCCAGCAGCTTTCCTGGGAAGGATGAGCAGTTCTTC
11	TRBV30	TRBJ1-2	many	NA	CAWSESFGYTF	TGTGCCTGGAGTGAATCTTTTGGCTACACCTTC
13	TRBV2	TRBJ1-2	many	NA	CARKGTGLYGYTF	TGTGCCAGAAAAGGTACAGGGCTCTATGGCTACACCTTC
14	TRBV18	TRBJ2-7	NA	TRBD2	CASSPRNSGYEQYF	TGTGCCAGCTCACCAAGGAATAGCGGGTACGAGCAGTACTTC
13	TRBV11-3	TRBJ2-3	many	NA	CASSQTTGSTQYF	TGTGCCAGCAGCCAAACGACAGGCAGTACGCAGTATTTT
13	TRBV5-4	TRBJ2-3	many	TRBD1	CASEDRESDTQYF	TGTGCCAGCGAGGACAGGGAGTCGGATACGCAGTATTTT